The sequence of this T cell receptor beta chain was determined in a study of blood T cell repertoires in COVID-19. The method was immunoSEQ multiplex PCR; TCRdb's version includes in-frame clones alone and lacks a portion of them. Here the sample spans about 110,000 clones, approximately 87% being singletons. The germline gives CDR1 MNHEY, CDR2 SMNVEV (reference sequence). The CDR3 runs 16 residues. V gave up 3 bases and J gave up 8 bases; unmatched junction bases: 14. This clonotype was sampled from a woman aged 45-65 years with acute or convalescent COVID-19. The chain employs TRBV27 and TRBJ1-2; 8 bases fit TRBD1. The sequenced sample consisted of peripheral blood. The CDR3 sequence is CASSFSQGARAQGYTF. The CDR3 region has the DNA TGTGCCAGCAGTTTTTCCCAGGGGGCGCGAGCGCAGGGCTACACCTTC.